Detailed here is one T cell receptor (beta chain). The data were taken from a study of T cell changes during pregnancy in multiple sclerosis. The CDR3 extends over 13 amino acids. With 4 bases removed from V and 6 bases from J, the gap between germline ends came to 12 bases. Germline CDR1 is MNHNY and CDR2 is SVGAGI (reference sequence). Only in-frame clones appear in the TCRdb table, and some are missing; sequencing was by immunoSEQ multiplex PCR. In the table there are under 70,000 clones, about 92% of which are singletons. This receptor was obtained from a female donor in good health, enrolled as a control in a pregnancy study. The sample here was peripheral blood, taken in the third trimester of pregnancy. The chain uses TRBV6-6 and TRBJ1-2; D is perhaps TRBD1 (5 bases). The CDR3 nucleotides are TGTGCCAGCAGTTTTCAGGGATCGAATGGCTACACCTTC. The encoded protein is CASSFQGSNGYTF.